This T cell receptor beta chain came from a study of shared clonotypes between healthy human individuals. Germline CDR1 and CDR2: SGHRS and YFSETQ. The CDR3 loop spans 16 amino acids. Study-wide results and limits: Only blood underwent sampling, and tissue repertoires likely differ. The authors expected sequencing depth to affect clonotype sharing among donors. Non-shared clonotypes had lower generation probabilities than clonotypes shared by all four sorted-subset donors.

About this clone: Its cognate antigen is unknown. At one end the junction does not follow the germline gene, possibly because of a read error.

The deep-level immunoSEQ assay was used. The method was immunoSEQ multiplex PCR; TCRdb's version includes in-frame clones alone and lacks a portion of them. The table lists 980,000 or so clones, roughly 72% of them singletons. The chain is built from TRBV5-1 and TRBJ2-2; D possibly corresponds to TRBD1 (5 bases). The specimen sequenced was memory CD4+ T cells sorted from blood. Subset meaning: CD45RA-negative fraction. The sequence came from a man aged 18 to 29 in good health. The CDR3, as DNA: TGTGCCAGCAGCTTGGAAGGAGAAGGGGTCTCCAGGGAGCTGTTTTTT. As protein: CASSLEGEGVSRELFF. Based on the CDR3 plus reference TRBV5-1 and TRBJ2-2, the full variable domain is KAGVTQTPRYLIKTRGQQVTLSCSPISGHRSVSWYQQTPGQGLQFLFEYFSETQRNKGNFPGRFSGRQFSNSRSEMNVSTLELGDSALYLCASSLEGEGVSRELFFGEGSRLTVL.